This paragraph covers one TCR beta chain sequence. The germline V gene has CDR1 MGHDK and CDR2 SYGVNS. The V end was cut by 4 bases, the J end by 6 bases, with 13 bases between. This CDR3 is built from 13 residues. The data were obtained in a study of cytomegalovirus exposure and HLA in healthy donors. Primers for the PCR totalled 60 Vbeta and 13 Jbeta. Here immunoSEQ multiplex PCR was the method, and the copy in TCRdb shows in-frame clones only, minus some. The profile shows 85,000 to 100,000 clones, 70% to 80% of them singletons. Sequencing was carried out using PBMCs. The chain links TRBV25-1 to TRBJ2-7; TRBD2 might be the D (5 bases). This clonotype was sampled from a male donor in good health and CMV-seropositive. The CDR3 loop reads CASSVGAKGEQYF. CDR3 DNA sequence: TGTGCCAGCAGTGTGGGAGCGAAGGGCGAGCAGTACTTC.